These 21 T cell receptor beta chains came from one sample sequenced in a study of T cells after yellow fever vaccination. Via MiXCR, TCRdb re-called the 5' RACE reads, giving one row per CDR3 protein. The sample records 150,000 to 200,000 distinct CDR3 sequences, approximately 6.2% being singletons. The input for sequencing was CD4+ T cells sorted from PBMCs, taken on the day of the first yellow fever vaccination. These receptors came from a man aged 18 to 35 who received the YFV17D yellow fever vaccine.

The V gene is TRBV20-1, the J gene TRBJ2-3, with TRBD2 matching over 7 bases. The ends lost 4 bases at V and 2 bases at J; junction bases unmatched: 9. The CDR3 consists of 15 residues. Looked up from germline, CDR1 is DFQATT and CDR2 is SNEGSKA (reference sequence). The CDR3 spells CSANSPAGLTDTQYF. The CDR3 nucleotides are TGCAGTGCTAATTCTCCAGCGGGGCTCACAGATACGCAGTATTTT.

The table lists this clonotype with many counts. V usage is TRBV20-1 and J usage is TRBJ1-2; TRBD1 might be the D (6 bases). CDR3 length equals 11 residues. In germline, CDR1 is DFQATT, CDR2 SNEGSKA (reference sequence). V lost 7 bases to trimming and J lost 5 bases, with 11 bases between them. CDR3 protein: CSEGHLYGYTF. The CDR3 bases are TGCAGTGAGGGACATCTTTATGGCTACACCTTC.

V gene TRBV12-3 or TRBV12-4 combines with J gene TRBJ1-5; D is undetermined. The CDR3 has 14 amino acids. The ends were cut back, 3 bases at V and 7 bases at J, with 13 bases in the middle. CDR3 DNA: TGTGCCAGCAGTTTTCAGTTTAATAAACAGCCCCAGCATTTT. Translated, it gives CASSFQFNKQPQHF.

This clonotype was seen ten or more times. V gene TRBV29-1 combines with J gene TRBJ2-5; 7 nucleotides match TRBD2. V was pared by 6 bases and J by 4 bases, with 8 bases of the junction left unmatched. Germline values: CDR1 SQVTM, CDR2 ANQGSEA. The CDR3 is 13 amino acids. This CDR3 is CSVIGSGGETQYF. The DNA for the CDR3 is TGCAGCGTAATAGGGTCGGGAGGAGAGACCCAGTACTTC.

This clonotype was detected only a few times. This chain joins TRBV24-1 and TRBJ1-5, with unresolved D. Looked up from germline, CDR1 is KGHDR and CDR2 is SFDVKD. The CDR3 runs to 13 residues. Trimming removed 9 bases at V and 11 bases at J, with 19 bases between. The CDR3 spells CATQGRLTMAQHF. CDR3 nucleotide sequence: TGTGCCACCCAAGGGAGACTCACAATGGCCCAGCATTTT.

The table lists this clonotype with many counts. The chain carries TRBV20-1 and TRBJ2-1; 10 positions agree with TRBD2. After removal of 2 bases from V and 9 bases from J, the junction contained 7 bases not matched to a gene. The CDR3 runs to 14 residues. Germline CDR1 is DFQATT and CDR2 is SNEGSKA (reference sequence). The CDR3 reads CSARFGTSVGEQFF. The DNA of the CDR3 is TGCAGTGCTAGATTTGGGACTAGCGTTGGTGAGCAGTTCTTC.

This clonotype was seen repeatedly, ten times or more. This sequence joins TRBV20-1 and TRBJ1-1, with unresolved D. The ends were cut back, 2 bases at V and 6 bases at J, with 19 bases in the middle. Germline V gene lookup returns CDR1 DFQATT and CDR2 SNEGSKA (reference sequence). The CDR3 is 15 residues long. CDR3 loop: CSARPASSGLAEAFF. In nucleotides, the CDR3 is TGCAGTGCTAGACCCGCCTCCTCCGGGCTCGCTGAAGCTTTCTTT.

This clonotype was observed a handful of times. The chain is built from TRBV5-4 and TRBJ2-6, with no clear D. Germline V gene data show CDR1 as SGHNT and CDR2 as YYREEE (reference sequence). The CDR3 has 15 amino acids. Trimming left V 4 bases short and J 0 bases short, with 8 bases between. The CDR3 sequence is CASSPQISGANVLTF. CDR3 DNA sequence: TGTGCCAGCAGCCCACAGATCTCTGGGGCCAACGTCCTGACTTTC.

This clonotype was counted ten times or more. The genes are TRBV25-1 and TRBJ2-3, with D uncertain. The CDR3 has 11 amino acids. The V end was cut by 7 bases, the J end by 5 bases, with 7 bases between. Per the germline V gene, CDR1 is MGHDK and CDR2 is SYGVNS. CDR3 in amino acids: CASKKIDTQYF. The CDR3 DNA follows: TGTGCCAGCAAGAAGATAGATACGCAGTATTTT.

The V call is TRBV30, the J call TRBJ1-1, with a tentative D call TRBD1 (5 bases). Germline V gene lookup returns CDR1 GTSNPN and CDR2 SVGIG (reference sequence). The CDR3 loop spans 15 amino acids. Trimming cost V 2 bases and J 5 bases, with 18 bases left between them. The CDR3 reads CAWSPPGWVRTEAFF. CDR3 sequence (DNA): TGTGCCTGGAGTCCACCAGGGTGGGTGCGGACTGAAGCTTTCTTT.

The chain joins TRBV7-2 to TRBJ2-1; TRBD2 agrees at 10 bases. V dropped 5 bases and J dropped 4; count of bases not matched to a gene: 2. CDR1 SGHTA and CDR2 FQGNSA come from the germline V gene. This CDR3 is built from 14 residues. CDR3 DNA: TGTGCCAGCAGCCCACTAGCGGGGTACAATGAGCAGTTCTTC. This gives the protein CASSPLAGYNEQFF.

The rearrangement joins TRBV6-1 to TRBJ2-1; tentatively, D is TRBD2 (5 bases). Germline CDR1 MNHNS, CDR2 SASEGT. The CDR3 has 12 amino acids. V was shortened by 7 bases and J by 6 bases, with 10 bases between the two germline ends. The CDR3 spells CASTLAFNEQFF. DNA of the CDR3: TGTGCCAGCACTCTAGCCTTCAATGAGCAGTTCTTC.

In its sample, this clonotype was seen a few times. The chain carries TRBV20-1 and TRBJ2-5, with TRBD2 matching over 9 bases. The CDR3 has 15 residues. V lost 6 bases and J lost 0; bases outside the gene matches: 8. Looked up from germline, CDR1 is DFQATT and CDR2 is SNEGSKA (reference sequence). In nucleotides, the CDR3 is TGCAGTGCCACCGAGGCTAGCGGGGACCAAGAGACCCAGTACTTC. Its translation: CSATEASGDQETQYF.

The sample holds many counts of this clonotype. The chain employs TRBV19 and TRBJ2-1; the match to TRBD1 covers 7 bases. J lost 2 bases, V lost 4 bases, and 8 bases had no gene match. Germline CDR1 and CDR2: LNHDA and SQIVND (reference sequence). The CDR3 spans 16 residues. The CDR3 DNA reads TGTGCCAGTAGTAACTACAGGGGCAGTACCTACAATGAGCAGTTCTTC. This sequence encodes CASSNYRGSTYNEQFF.

The chain couples TRBV12-3 or TRBV12-4 to TRBJ2-5; a weak D match, TRBD2 (6 bases). V lost 6 bases to trimming and J lost 1 base, with 18 bases between them. CDR3 length: 16 residues. DNA of the CDR3: TGTGCCAGCAGGCCAGGGAGGTTCGGTTCCCAAGAGACCCAGTACTTC. Protein: CASRPGRFGSQETQYF.

This clonotype was seen a few times. The gene calls are TRBV6-2 or TRBV6-3 and TRBJ1-2, with D unresolved. The CDR3 is 14 residues long. Deletions cut 2 bases from V and 9 bases from J, with 16 bases between. Germline CDR1 reads MNHEY; CDR2 reads SVGEGT. CDR3 amino acids: CASSYGLSQLRYTF. The CDR3 DNA follows: TGTGCCAGCAGTTACGGCCTGAGCCAGTTACGCTACACCTTC.

This clonotype was observed at least ten times. The chain is built from TRBV28 and TRBJ2-5; D gene ambiguous. Looked up from germline, CDR1 is MDHEN and CDR2 is SYDVKM. This CDR3 spans 14 amino acids. V was shortened by 0 bases and J by 2 bases, with 7 bases between the two germline ends. This chain's CDR3 is CASSLWGGQETQYF. CDR3 in DNA: TGTGCCAGCAGTTTATGGGGCGGACAAGAGACCCAGTACTTC. The whole variable domain, filled in from reference TRBV28 and TRBJ2-5, reads DVKVTQSSRYLVKRTGEKVFLECVQDMDHENMFWYRQDPGLGLRLIYFSYDVKMKEKGDIPEGYSVSREKKERFSLILESASTNQTSMYLCASSLWGGQETQYFGPGTRLLVL.

This clonotype came up many times. The J gene is TRBJ2-3, the V gene TRBV5-5; no clear D gene. Germline assignment: CDR1 SGHKS and CDR2 YYEKEE (reference sequence). Trimming pared 4 bases from V and 4 bases from J, leaving 13 bases between. The CDR3 length is 14 residues. This CDR3 reads CASSILSGPDTQYF. For the CDR3, the DNA is TGTGCCAGCAGCATCCTCTCCGGGCCAGATACGCAGTATTTT.

At least ten counts were recorded for this clonotype. The chain couples TRBV3-1 to TRBJ2-2, with D maybe TRBD2 (6 bases). V was cut by 0 bases and J by 6 bases, with 11 bases left in between. Germline assignment: CDR1 LGHDT and CDR2 YNNKEL (reference sequence). The CDR3 length is 15 residues. CDR3 in amino acids: CASSQDRGFAGELFF. CDR3 nucleotide sequence: TGTGCCAGCAGCCAAGATCGGGGGTTTGCCGGGGAGCTGTTTTTT.

This rearrangement joins TRBV18 to TRBJ2-1; 9 nucleotides agree with TRBD1. The CDR3 totals 16 residues. Germline trimming cut 6 bases from V and 4 bases from J; bases unmatched to any gene: 10. From germline, CDR1 is KGHSH and CDR2 LQKENI. CDR3: CASSPVRDRAYNEQFF. The CDR3 bases are TGTGCCAGCTCGCCCGTCCGGGACAGGGCGTACAATGAGCAGTTCTTC.

At least ten counts were recorded for this clonotype. V usage is TRBV7-2 and J usage is TRBJ2-5; TRBD2 matches 9 bases. The CDR3 covers 16 residues. Germline CDR1 SGHTA, CDR2 FQGNSA. J lost 4 bases, V lost 2 bases, and 8 bases had no gene match. CDR3: CASSLIGGGATETQYF. The DNA of the CDR3 is TGTGCCAGCAGCTTAATCGGCGGGGGGGCCACAGAGACCCAGTACTTC.